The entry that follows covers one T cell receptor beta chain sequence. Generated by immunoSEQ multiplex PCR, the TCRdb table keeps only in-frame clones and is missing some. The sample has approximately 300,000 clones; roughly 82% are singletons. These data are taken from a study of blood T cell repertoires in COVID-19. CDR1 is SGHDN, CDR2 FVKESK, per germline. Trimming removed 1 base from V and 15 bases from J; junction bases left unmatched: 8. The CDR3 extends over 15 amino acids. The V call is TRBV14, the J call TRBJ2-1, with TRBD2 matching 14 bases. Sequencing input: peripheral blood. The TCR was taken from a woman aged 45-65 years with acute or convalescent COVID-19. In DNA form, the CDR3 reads TGTGCCAGCAGCCAAGTGGGACTAGCGGGAGTAGGTCCGTTCTTC. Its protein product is CASSQVGLAGVGPFF.